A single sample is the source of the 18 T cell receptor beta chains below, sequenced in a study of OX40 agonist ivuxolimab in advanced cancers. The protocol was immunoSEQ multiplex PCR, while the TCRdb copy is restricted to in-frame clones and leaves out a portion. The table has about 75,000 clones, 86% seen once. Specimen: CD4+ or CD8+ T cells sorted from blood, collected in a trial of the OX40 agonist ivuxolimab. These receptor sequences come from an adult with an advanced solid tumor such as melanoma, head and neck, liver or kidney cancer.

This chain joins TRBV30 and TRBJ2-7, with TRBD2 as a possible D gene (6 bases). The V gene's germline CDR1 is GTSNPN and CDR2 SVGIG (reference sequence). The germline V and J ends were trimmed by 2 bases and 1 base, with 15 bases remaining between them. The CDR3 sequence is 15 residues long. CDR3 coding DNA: TGTGCCTGGAGTACTGGACTATCGGCGTCCTACGAGCAGTACTTC. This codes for CAWSTGLSASYEQYF.

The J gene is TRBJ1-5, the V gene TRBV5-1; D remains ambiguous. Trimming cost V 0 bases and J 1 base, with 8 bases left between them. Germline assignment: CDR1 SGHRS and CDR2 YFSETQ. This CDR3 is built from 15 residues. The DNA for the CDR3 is TGCGCCAGCAGCTTGGCTGGGGTGAGCAATCAGCCCCAGCATTTT. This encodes CASSLAGVSNQPQHF.

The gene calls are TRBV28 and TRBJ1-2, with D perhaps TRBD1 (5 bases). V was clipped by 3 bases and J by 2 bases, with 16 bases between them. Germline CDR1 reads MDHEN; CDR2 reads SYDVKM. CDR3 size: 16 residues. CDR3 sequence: CASSFFTGVLNYGYTF. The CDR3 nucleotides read TGTGCCAGCAGTTTTTTCACAGGAGTCCTCAACTATGGCTACACCTTC.

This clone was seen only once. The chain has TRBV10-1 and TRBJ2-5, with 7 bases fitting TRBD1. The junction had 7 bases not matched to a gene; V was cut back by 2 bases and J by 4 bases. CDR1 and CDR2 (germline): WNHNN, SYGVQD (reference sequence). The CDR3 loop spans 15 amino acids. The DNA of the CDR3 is TGCGCCAGCAGTGAGACAGGGGCCCAAGGAGAGACCCAGTACTTC. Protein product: CASSETGAQGETQYF.

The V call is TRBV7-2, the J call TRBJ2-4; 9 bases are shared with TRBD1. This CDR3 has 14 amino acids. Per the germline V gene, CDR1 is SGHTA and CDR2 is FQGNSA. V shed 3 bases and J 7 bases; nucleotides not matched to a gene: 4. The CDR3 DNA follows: TGTGCCAGCAGCTTGCCCGACAGGGGGAACATTCAGTACTTC. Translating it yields CASSLPDRGNIQYF.

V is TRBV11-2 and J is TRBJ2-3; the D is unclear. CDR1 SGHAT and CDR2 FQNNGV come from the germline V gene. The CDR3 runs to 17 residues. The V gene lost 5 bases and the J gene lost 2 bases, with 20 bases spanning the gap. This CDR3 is CASSPGVGFYVTDTQYF. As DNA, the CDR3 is TGTGCCAGCAGCCCCGGAGTTGGTTTTTACGTCACAGATACGCAGTATTTT.

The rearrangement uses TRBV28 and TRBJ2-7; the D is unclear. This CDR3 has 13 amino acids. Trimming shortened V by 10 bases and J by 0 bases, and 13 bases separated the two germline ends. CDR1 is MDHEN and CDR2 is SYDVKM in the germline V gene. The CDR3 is CAILGGSSYEQYF. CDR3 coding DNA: TGTGCCATCCTGGGCGGTAGCTCCTACGAGCAGTACTTC.

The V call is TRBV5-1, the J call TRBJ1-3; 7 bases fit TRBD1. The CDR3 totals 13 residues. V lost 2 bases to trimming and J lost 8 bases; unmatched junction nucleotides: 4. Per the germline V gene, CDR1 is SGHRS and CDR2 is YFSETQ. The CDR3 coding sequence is TGCGCCAGCAGCTTCGCCAGGGGGGACACCATATATTTT. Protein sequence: CASSFARGDTIYF.

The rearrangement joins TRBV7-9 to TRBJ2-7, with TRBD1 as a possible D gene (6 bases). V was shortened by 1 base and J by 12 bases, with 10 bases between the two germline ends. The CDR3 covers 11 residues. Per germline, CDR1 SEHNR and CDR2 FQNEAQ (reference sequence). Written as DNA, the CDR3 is TGTGCCAGCAGCTTAGGGACAGTTTCGTACTTC. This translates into CASSLGTVSYF.

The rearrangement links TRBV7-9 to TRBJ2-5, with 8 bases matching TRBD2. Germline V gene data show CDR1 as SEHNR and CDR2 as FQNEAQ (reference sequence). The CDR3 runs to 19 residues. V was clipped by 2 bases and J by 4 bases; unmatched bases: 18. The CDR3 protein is CASSLSRMSGSLSSETQYF. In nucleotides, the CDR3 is TGTGCCAGCAGCTTATCTAGGATGAGCGGGAGTCTGAGCTCAGAGACCCAGTACTTC.

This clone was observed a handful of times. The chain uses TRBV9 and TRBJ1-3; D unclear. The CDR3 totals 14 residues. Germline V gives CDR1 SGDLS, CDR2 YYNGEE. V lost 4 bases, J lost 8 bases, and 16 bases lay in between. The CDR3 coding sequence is TGTGCCAGCAGCCGAAAATCGTGGGAGGACACCATATATTTT. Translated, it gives CASSRKSWEDTIYF.

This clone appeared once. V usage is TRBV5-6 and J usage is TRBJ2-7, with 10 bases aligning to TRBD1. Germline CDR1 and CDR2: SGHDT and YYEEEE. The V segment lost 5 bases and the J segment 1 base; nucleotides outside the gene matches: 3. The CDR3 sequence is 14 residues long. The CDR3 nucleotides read TGTGCCAGCAGGACAGGGGGCGCGTCCTACGAGCAGTACTTC. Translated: CASRTGGASYEQYF.

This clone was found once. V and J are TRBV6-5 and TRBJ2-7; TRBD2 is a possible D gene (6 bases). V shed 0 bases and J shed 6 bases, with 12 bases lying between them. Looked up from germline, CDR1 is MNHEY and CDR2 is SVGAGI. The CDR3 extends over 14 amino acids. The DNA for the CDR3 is TGTGCCAGCAGTTACTCGGGACTCGCCGGCGAGCAGTACTTC. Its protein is CASSYSGLAGEQYF.

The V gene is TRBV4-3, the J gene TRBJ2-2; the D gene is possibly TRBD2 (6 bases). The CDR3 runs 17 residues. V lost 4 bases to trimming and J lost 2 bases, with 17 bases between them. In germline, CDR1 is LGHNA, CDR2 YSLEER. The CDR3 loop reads CASSRSRGLPNTGELFF. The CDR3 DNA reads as TGCGCCAGCAGCCGCTCTAGGGGACTGCCTAACACCGGGGAGCTGTTTTTT.

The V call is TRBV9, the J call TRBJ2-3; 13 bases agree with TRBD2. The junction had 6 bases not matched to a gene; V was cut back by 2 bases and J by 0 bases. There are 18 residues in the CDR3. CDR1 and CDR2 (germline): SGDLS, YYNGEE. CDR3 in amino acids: CASSVGLAGKTSTDTQYF. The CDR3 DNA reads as TGTGCCAGCAGCGTGGGACTAGCGGGGAAGACTAGCACAGATACGCAGTATTTT.

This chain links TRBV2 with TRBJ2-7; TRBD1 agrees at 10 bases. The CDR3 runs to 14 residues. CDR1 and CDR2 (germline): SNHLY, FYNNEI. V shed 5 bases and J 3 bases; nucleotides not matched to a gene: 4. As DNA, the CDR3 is TGTGCCAGCAGTTGGACAGGGGGGAACTACGAGCAGTACTTC. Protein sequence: CASSWTGGNYEQYF.

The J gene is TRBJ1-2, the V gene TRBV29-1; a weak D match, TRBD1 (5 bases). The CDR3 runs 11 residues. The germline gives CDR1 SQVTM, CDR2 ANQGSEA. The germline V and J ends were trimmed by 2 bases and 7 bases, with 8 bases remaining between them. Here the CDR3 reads CSVERDGGYTF. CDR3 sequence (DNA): TGCAGCGTTGAAAGGGACGGTGGCTACACCTTC.

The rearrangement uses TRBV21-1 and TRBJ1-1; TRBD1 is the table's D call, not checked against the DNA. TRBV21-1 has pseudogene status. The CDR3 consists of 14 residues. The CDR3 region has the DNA TGTGCCAGCAGCAAAGGTGGACAGGACACTGAAGCTTTCTTT. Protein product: CASSKGGQDTEAFF.